The 13 T cell receptor beta chains in this list originate from one sample, sequenced in a study of shared clonotypes between healthy human individuals. TCRdb's copy holds only in-frame clones and misses some; the assay was immunoSEQ multiplex PCR. The table lists some 790,000 clones, over 60% of them singletons. Sequencing used memory CD4+ T cells sorted from blood. Regarding subset: CD45RA-negative fraction. These receptors all come from a woman younger than 45 in good health.

The rearrangement joins TRBV5-1 to TRBJ1-1, with 7 bases identical to TRBD1. The germline V gene has CDR1 SGHRS and CDR2 YFSETQ. The CDR3 has 15 amino acids. V shed 3 bases and J 0 bases; nucleotides not matched to a gene: 5. CDR3 region: CASSWTGTVNTEAFF. In DNA form, the CDR3 reads TGCGCCAGCAGCTGGACCGGGACAGTGAACACTGAAGCTTTCTTT.

This clone was observed a few times. The V gene is TRBV27, the J gene TRBJ1-2; perhaps TRBD1 as D (5 bases). The CDR3 has 14 residues. The V and J ends lost 2 bases and 6 bases respectively, with 13 bases between them. Germline-derived CDR1 and CDR2 are MNHEY and SMNVEV (reference sequence). DNA of the CDR3: TGTGCCAGCAGTTTAATCGACAGTACTGATGGCTACACCTTC. This codes for CASSLIDSTDGYTF.

This clone has only a few counts. The chain has TRBV5-4 and TRBJ1-1; D remains ambiguous. Looked up from germline, CDR1 is SGHNT and CDR2 is YYREEE (reference sequence). The length of the CDR3 is 14 residues. V lost 2 bases and J 7 bases, leaving 15 bases between the germline ends. CDR3 amino acids: CASSFGFREGEAFF. The CDR3 DNA follows: TGTGCCAGCAGCTTTGGCTTTCGTGAGGGTGAAGCTTTCTTT.

V and J are TRBV7-9 and TRBJ2-1, with 10 nucleotides matching TRBD1. Germline CDR1 SEHNR, CDR2 FQNEAQ (reference sequence). V shed 5 bases and J 15 bases; nucleotides not matched to a gene: 4. This CDR3 spans 11 amino acids. DNA for the CDR3: TGTGCCAGCAGCAGCCGGGACAGGGGGTTCTTC. Encoded protein: CASSSRDRGFF.

This clone was observed a single time. DNA for the CDR3: TGTGCCAGCAGGACCTCCGGGGCAGCAGGGGCCGAGCAGTACTTC. This codes for CASRTSGAAGAEQYF. This chain joins TRBV28 and TRBJ2-7; tentatively, D is TRBD1 (6 bases). The germline V gene encodes CDR1 MDHEN and CDR2 SYDVKM. The CDR3 has 15 amino acids. V lost 6 bases to trimming and J lost 6 bases, with 21 bases between them.

V is TRBV14 and J is TRBJ2-5, with a weak D call TRBD2 (6 bases). Germline V lookup: CDR1 SGHDN, CDR2 FVKESK. The CDR3 sequence is 18 residues long. With 5 bases removed from V and 1 base from J, the gap between germline ends came to 23 bases. CDR3 region: CASSERASLRAFQETQYF. In DNA form, the CDR3 reads TGTGCCAGCAGCGAGCGGGCCTCGCTTAGGGCTTTCCAAGAGACCCAGTACTTC.

The rearrangement joins TRBV18 to TRBJ2-7; tentative D call: TRBD1 (6 bases). V was shortened by 0 bases and J by 4 bases, with 16 bases between the two germline ends. The CDR3 consists of 16 residues. Germline V gene data show CDR1 as KGHSH and CDR2 as LQKENI. CDR3 sequence: CASSPPNWAGEYEQYF. CDR3 nucleotide sequence: TGTGCCAGCTCACCACCGAATTGGGCAGGGGAATACGAGCAGTACTTC.

The chain combines TRBV29-1 with TRBJ2-1, with TRBD2 matching 10 bases. This CDR3 region has 12 residues. The J segment lost 9 bases and the V segment lost 5 bases, leaving 4 bases of the junction unmatched. CDR1 and CDR2 (germline): SQVTM, ANQGSEA. CDR3 coding DNA: TGCAGCGTTACTAGCGGGACCGGTGAGCAGTTCTTC. Translation: CSVTSGTGEQFF.

The chain uses TRBV11-2 and TRBJ2-5; D is undetermined. This CDR3 is 12 amino acids long. Germline V gene lookup returns CDR1 SGHAT and CDR2 FQNNGV. Trimming shortened V by 5 bases and J by 2 bases, and 6 bases separated the two germline ends. The CDR3 region has the DNA TGTGCCAGCAGCCCACAGCAAGAGACCCAGTACTTC. Translation: CASSPQQETQYF.

V and J are TRBV27 and TRBJ1-1; 7 nucleotides agree with TRBD1. The CDR3 spans 16 residues. V was pared by 7 bases and J by 5 bases, with 16 bases of the junction left unmatched. Per the germline V gene, CDR1 is MNHEY and CDR2 is SMNVEV (reference sequence). CDR3 sequence reads: CASIPRVGRGKTEAFF. CDR3 nucleotides: TGTGCCAGCATCCCCCGGGTCGGCAGGGGGAAGACTGAAGCTTTCTTT.

On this clone itself: This specimen includes other DNA sequences encoding the same CDR3. V usage is TRBV5-1 and J usage is TRBJ2-5; no clear D gene. The CDR3 runs 14 residues. The germline V and J ends were trimmed by 1 base and 0 bases, with 7 bases remaining between them. Germline loops: CDR1 SGHRS, CDR2 YFSETQ. CDR3 protein: CASSLQPDQETQYF. CDR3 bases: TGCGCCAGCAGCTTGCAGCCAGACCAAGAGACCCAGTACTTC.

DNA of the CDR3: TGTGCCGTGGGACAGGAACCAGGTTCACCCCTCCACTTT. This codes for CAVGQEPGSPLHF. The V gene is TRBV19, the J gene TRBJ1-6, with 8 bases lining up with TRBD1. J gave up 9 bases and V 11 bases, and 9 bases lay outside the gene matches. This CDR3 has 13 residues. CDR1 and CDR2 from the germline V gene are LNHDA and SQIVND (reference sequence).

This clone was detected ten times or more. Different DNA sequences within this sample yield the same CDR3. The chain employs TRBV5-1 and TRBJ2-1, with D unresolved. The germline V gene has CDR1 SGHRS and CDR2 YFSETQ. The CDR3 length is 14 residues. V was shortened by 0 bases and J by 4 bases, with 8 bases between the two germline ends. CDR3: CASSLEGGYNEQFF. The CDR3 DNA reads as TGCGCCAGCAGCTTGGAGGGCGGATACAATGAGCAGTTCTTC.